The present T cell receptor beta chain was sequenced within a study of blood T cells in healthy people across ages. CDR1 MNHEY and CDR2 SMNVEV come from the germline V gene (reference sequence). The CDR3 loop spans 15 amino acids. V was cut by 5 bases and J by 0 bases, with 11 bases left in between. For the second PCR, which ran for about 6 to 11 cycles, a sample-barcoded 5' primer and a J-beta primer mix were used. TCRdb reprocessed the 5' RACE reads via MiXCR and lists one record per CDR3 protein. The sample yields more than 550,000 distinct CDR3 sequences, approximately 21% seen once. This chain uses TRBV27 with TRBJ2-1, with D tentatively TRBD2 (5 bases). Sequencing was carried out using blood. The sequence came from a man between 65 and 85 years old in good health. DNA of the CDR3: TGTGCCAGCAGTAGGAAAGGGAGCTCCTACAATGAGCAGTTCTTC. Protein sequence: CASSRKGSSYNEQFF.